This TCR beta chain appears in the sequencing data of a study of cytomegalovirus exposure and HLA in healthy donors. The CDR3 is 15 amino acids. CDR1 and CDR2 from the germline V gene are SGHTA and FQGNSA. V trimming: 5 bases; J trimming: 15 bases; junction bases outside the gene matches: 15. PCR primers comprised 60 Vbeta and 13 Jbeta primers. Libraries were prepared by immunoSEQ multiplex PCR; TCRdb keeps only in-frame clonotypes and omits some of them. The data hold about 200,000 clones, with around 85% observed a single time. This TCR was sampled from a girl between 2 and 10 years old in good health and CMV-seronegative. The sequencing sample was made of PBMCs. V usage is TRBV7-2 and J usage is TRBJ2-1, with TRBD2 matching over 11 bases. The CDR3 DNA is TGTGCCAGCAGCCACACTAGCGGGAGTACAATAGATGGGTTCTTC. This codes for CASSHTSGSTIDGFF. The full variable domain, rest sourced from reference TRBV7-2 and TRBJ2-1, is GAGVSQSPSNKVTEKGKDVELRCDPISGHTALYWYRQSLGQGLEFLIYFQGNSAPDKSGLPSDRFSAERTGGSVSTLTIQRTQQEDSAVYLCASSHTSGSTIDGFFGPGTRLTVL.